The sequence of this TCR beta chain was determined in a study of monozygotic twins with inflammatory bowel disease. Following a re-call of the 5' RACE reads, TCRdb has one entry per CDR3 protein and lacks DNA. The repertoire table contains roughly 120,000 distinct CDR3 sequences. The receptor was derived from a human donor with ulcerative colitis or Crohn's disease, or a healthy co-twin of an affected twin (not recorded which). The sequenced sample was blood.

CDR3 sequence: CASSDGTSGGADTQYF. The chain uses TRBV25-1 and TRBJ2-3; TCRdb lists TRBD2, though no DNA is available to test this call. Germline loops: CDR1 MGHDK, CDR2 SYGVNS. This CDR3 region has 16 residues.